A single sample gave rise to the 32 T cell receptor beta chains below, sequenced in a study of T cells in Graves' hyperthyroidism and ophthalmopathy. Amplified TCR beta CDR3 regions came from RNA transcripts. The HTBI primer set was used in a first-round RT-PCR of the TCR CDR3. TCRdb independently ran MiXCR on the multiplex PCR reads; one entry per CDR3 protein. The sample has about half a million distinct CDR3 sequences; more than 20% are singletons. Specimen: blood. Source of these receptors: a man between 18 and 29 years old with Graves' hyperthyroidism.

This clonotype was recorded at least ten times. This chain links TRBV15 with TRBJ2-2; 7 bases are a match to TRBD1. CDR1 and CDR2 from the germline V gene are LNHNV and YYDKDF (reference sequence). Unmatched junction bases numbered 8, after V lost 2 bases and J lost 8 bases. The CDR3 loop spans 15 amino acids. The DNA of the CDR3 is TGTGCCACCAGCAGATCCCCCAGGGGGAATGGGGAGCTGTTTTTT. Its translation is CATSRSPRGNGELFF.

This clonotype was counted at least ten times. V and J are TRBV12-3 or TRBV12-4 and TRBJ1-5; D is ambiguous. This CDR3 is built from 13 residues. Trimming removed 2 bases at V and 7 bases at J, with 9 bases between. DNA of the CDR3: TGTGCCAGCAGTTTAATAGGATACCAGCCCCAGCATTTT. Translating it yields CASSLIGYQPQHF.

This clonotype was counted many times. The chain recombines TRBV6-5 with TRBJ2-7; D remains ambiguous. The length of the CDR3 is 12 residues. Trimming removed 0 bases at V and 7 bases at J, with 7 bases between. The germline V gene has CDR1 MNHEY and CDR2 SVGAGI. In DNA, the CDR3 is TGTGCCAGCAGTTACTCCTCCGGGGAGCAGTACTTC. The encoded protein is CASSYSSGEQYF.

This clonotype was counted at least ten times. The CDR3 DNA reads TGTGCCAGCAGTGACACTAGAAGAGGAAACGAGCAGTACTTC. Protein product: CASSDTRRGNEQYF. V gene TRBV6-1 combines with J gene TRBJ2-7; D may be TRBD2 (5 bases). From germline, CDR1 is MNHNS and CDR2 SASEGT. The CDR3 length is 14 residues. Deletions cut 3 bases from V and 5 bases from J, with 14 bases between.

The rearrangement links TRBV7-8 to TRBJ2-7; D may be TRBD2 (6 bases). This CDR3 comprises 18 residues. Germline loops: CDR1 SGHVS, CDR2 FQNEAQ. V was trimmed by 5 bases and J by 2 bases, leaving 25 bases between them. The CDR3 nucleotides read TGTGCCAGCAGCCTCCCCGCCGAGGAGGGAATATTTCCCTACGAGCAGTACTTC. Its translation: CASSLPAEEGIFPYEQYF.

This clonotype has ten or more counts. The chain joins TRBV28 to TRBJ1-5; unclear D gene. There are 16 residues in the CDR3. V lost 5 bases to trimming and J lost 0 bases, with 14 bases between them. Looked up from germline, CDR1 is MDHEN and CDR2 is SYDVKM. CDR3 nucleotide sequence: TGTGCCAGCAGTCTTCCGACGGGCCATAGCAATCAGCCCCAGCATTTT. It codes for CASSLPTGHSNQPQHF.

V gene TRBV6-1 combines with J gene TRBJ2-1, with D perhaps TRBD2 (6 bases). Trimming removed 7 bases at V and 1 base at J, with 14 bases between. CDR3 length equals 15 residues. Germline V CDR1 and CDR2: MNHNS, SASEGT. DNA of the CDR3: TGTGCCAGCAACAAAAGAAGCGGGTCCTACAATGAGCAGTTCTTC. It translates to CASNKRSGSYNEQFF.

This clonotype was counted ten times or more. V gene TRBV5-4 combines with J gene TRBJ2-7; weak D call: TRBD1 (5 bases). This CDR3 contains 13 residues. The germline CDR1 and CDR2 sequences are SGHNT and YYREEE (reference sequence). Trimming left V 7 bases short and J 0 bases short, with 11 bases between. The CDR3 DNA is TGTGCCAGCCAGGGTCCCCACTCCTACGAGCAGTACTTC. This gives the protein CASQGPHSYEQYF. The full variable domain, its missing parts supplied by reference TRBV5-4 and TRBJ2-7, is ETGVTQSPTHLIKTRGQQVTLRCSSQSGHNTVSWYQQALGQGPQFIFQYYREEENGRGNFPPRFSGLQFPNYSSELNVNALELDDSALYLCASQGPHSYEQYFGPGTRLTVT.

The chain uses TRBV6-5 and TRBJ1-1; the match to TRBD1 covers 8 bases. Germline CDR1 MNHEY, CDR2 SVGAGI. This CDR3 is 17 amino acids long. The ends lost 2 bases at V and 0 bases at J; junction bases unmatched: 8. The CDR3 coding sequence is TGTGCCAGCAGTTACCCAAGACAGGGGTCCGTGAACACTGAAGCTTTCTTT. This encodes CASSYPRQGSVNTEAFF.

This rearrangement joins TRBV28 to TRBJ2-7; D may be TRBD1 or TRBD2 (5 bases each). The CDR3 is made up of 14 amino acids. From germline, CDR1 is MDHEN and CDR2 SYDVKM. V was clipped by 9 bases and J by 2 bases, with 17 bases between them. The DNA of the CDR3 is TGTGCCAGTAGTATCAGGGACGGGACCTACGAGCAGTACTTC. This gives the protein CASSIRDGTYEQYF. The whole variable domain, remainder taken from reference TRBV28 and TRBJ2-7, is DVKVTQSSRYLVKRTGEKVFLECVQDMDHENMFWYRQDPGLGLRLIYFSYDVKMKEKGDIPEGYSVSREKKERFSLILESASTNQTSMYLCASSIRDGTYEQYFGPGTRLTVT.

This clonotype has at least ten counts. The chain joins TRBV19 to TRBJ2-7; tentative D call: TRBD2 (5 bases). V was cut by 4 bases and J by 6 bases, with 13 bases left in between. This CDR3 spans 13 amino acids. Per germline, CDR1 LNHDA and CDR2 SQIVND (reference sequence). The CDR3 sequence: CASSTVPSGEQYF. DNA for the CDR3: TGTGCCAGTAGTACTGTACCGAGCGGCGAGCAGTACTTC.

This clonotype was counted ten times or more. The chain combines TRBV30 with TRBJ1-2, with TRBD1 matching over 8 bases. This CDR3 spans 14 amino acids. V shed 1 base and J 8 bases; nucleotides not matched to a gene: 9. The V gene's germline CDR1 is GTSNPN and CDR2 SVGIG (reference sequence). This CDR3 reads CAWSDHDRGGGYTF. The CDR3 DNA reads TGTGCCTGGAGTGACCACGACAGGGGAGGAGGCTACACCTTC.

In this sample, this clonotype turned up a few times. The genes are TRBV24-1 and TRBJ1-2, with D uncertain. The germline V gene encodes CDR1 KGHDR and CDR2 SFDVKD. The CDR3 is 12 amino acids. V was trimmed by 3 bases and J by 4 bases, leaving 5 bases between them. The CDR3 nucleotides are TGTGCCACCAGTGATACCAGCTATGGCTACACCTTC. Its translation is CATSDTSYGYTF.

This clonotype came up many times. The rearrangement uses TRBV6-5 and TRBJ1-1; the match to TRBD1 covers 10 bases. The germline V gene has CDR1 MNHEY and CDR2 SVGAGI. This CDR3 region has 16 residues. J gave up 0 bases and V 4 bases, and 5 bases lay outside the gene matches. DNA for the CDR3: TGTGCCAGCAGTTCCTGGACAGGGGGGTTGAACACTGAAGCTTTCTTT. As protein: CASSSWTGGLNTEAFF.

This clonotype was seen a handful of times. The rearrangement joins TRBV5-1 to TRBJ2-2; the match to TRBD1 covers 8 bases. CDR1 is SGHRS, CDR2 YFSETQ, per germline. There are 15 residues in the CDR3. The ends lost 0 bases at V and 7 bases at J; junction bases unmatched: 5. As DNA, the CDR3 is TGCGCCAGCAGCTTGGGGGGACAGGTGAACGGGGAGCTGTTTTTT. It is translated as CASSLGGQVNGELFF.

This clonotype was picked up many times. The chain joins TRBV25-1 to TRBJ1-5; possible D gene TRBD1, 6 bases. CDR1 is MGHDK, CDR2 SYGVNS, per germline. Trimming pared 3 bases from V and 0 bases from J, leaving 9 bases between. The CDR3 has 15 residues. Here the CDR3 reads CASSEGAISNQPQHF. The CDR3, as DNA: TGTGCCAGCAGTGAGGGGGCTATTAGCAATCAGCCCCAGCATTTT.

This clonotype showed up many times. The CDR3 nucleotides are TGTGCCACCTCGACAGTTTACGAGCAGTACTTC. Encoded protein: CATSTVYEQYF. This rearrangement joins TRBV25-1 to TRBJ2-7, with a possible D match to TRBD1 (5 bases). This CDR3 is 11 amino acids long. Deletions cut 10 bases from V and 4 bases from J, with 11 bases between. Germline lookup yields CDR1 MGHDK and CDR2 SYGVNS.

The V call is TRBV3-1, the J call TRBJ1-3; D gene unclear. V was clipped by 0 bases and J by 0 bases, with 15 bases between them. Germline V gives CDR1 LGHDT, CDR2 YNNKEL (reference sequence). The CDR3 sequence is 18 residues long. The DNA of the CDR3 is TGTGCCAGCAGCCAAGAGCGTCGGCTCATACGCTCTGGAAACACCATATATTTT. This translates into CASSQERRLIRSGNTIYF.

V usage is TRBV10-3 and J usage is TRBJ1-5, with TRBD1 matching over 10 bases. J lost 6 bases, V lost 4 bases, and 3 bases had no gene match. This CDR3 comprises 14 residues. Germline CDR1 is ENHRY and CDR2 is SYGVKD. CDR3 region: CAISGDRGGQPQHF. CDR3 nucleotide sequence: TGTGCCATCAGTGGGGACAGGGGAGGTCAGCCCCAGCATTTT.

There are many counts of this clonotype. The rearrangement uses TRBV7-9 and TRBJ2-7; 8 nucleotides align to TRBD1. With 5 bases clipped from V and 0 bases from J, the junction kept 6 bases outside the gene matches. Germline CDR1 and CDR2: SEHNR and FQNEAQ (reference sequence). The length of the CDR3 is 15 residues. The CDR3 region has the DNA TGTGCCAGCAGCCACGGGACAGGCCACTCCTACGAGCAGTACTTC. Amino acids: CASSHGTGHSYEQYF.

The chain joins TRBV2 to TRBJ1-6; 7 nucleotides agree with TRBD1. J lost 9 bases, V lost 0 bases, and 2 bases had no gene match. Per the germline V gene, CDR1 is SNHLY and CDR2 is FYNNEI. CDR3 length: 14 amino acids. In DNA, the CDR3 is TGTGCCAGCAGTGAAGCGGGACAGAGTTCACCCCTCCACTTT. Amino acid sequence: CASSEAGQSSPLHF.

This clonotype was picked up many times. This chain links TRBV6-5 with TRBJ2-7; perhaps D is TRBD1 or TRBD2 (5 bases each). V was shortened by 2 bases and J by 12 bases, with 11 bases between the two germline ends. The CDR3 length is 11 residues. Germline CDR1 MNHEY, CDR2 SVGAGI. The CDR3 DNA reads TGTGCCAGCAGTTACGGGACCACCGGGTACTTC. Residues: CASSYGTTGYF.

This clonotype was detected only a few times. Because the CDR3 is missing its conserved closing phenylalanine or tryptophan, this is likely a read error. V and J are TRBV12-5 and TRBJ2-7; D is uncertain. V dropped 0 bases and J dropped 0 bases, with 9 bases sitting between them. Per the germline V gene, CDR1 is LGHNT and CDR2 is FRNRAP. The CDR3 sequence is 15 residues long. Written as DNA, the CDR3 is TGTGCTAGTGGTTTGGTGAGCAGAGCCTCCTACGAGCAGTACTCC. It encodes CASGLVSRASYEQYS.

The chain uses TRBV9 and TRBJ2-5; 9 bases fit TRBD2. Per the germline V gene, CDR1 is SGDLS and CDR2 is YYNGEE. V was pared by 3 bases and J by 6 bases, with 12 bases of the junction left unmatched. This CDR3 is built from 16 residues. The CDR3 sequence is CASSASYSGGRKTQYF. Written as DNA, the CDR3 is TGTGCCAGCAGCGCTTCATATAGCGGGGGACGTAAGACCCAGTACTTC.

Ten or more counts support this clonotype. The V and J genes are TRBV28 and TRBJ1-6; D is ambiguous. Germline lookup yields CDR1 MDHEN and CDR2 SYDVKM. The V end was cut by 5 bases, the J end by 2 bases, with 10 bases between. The CDR3 is made up of 15 amino acids. The CDR3 DNA reads TGTGCCAGCAGTCCCCCGACGGCCTATAATTCACCCCTCCACTTT. As protein: CASSPPTAYNSPLHF.

This clonotype was counted ten times or more. The chain combines TRBV6-1 with TRBJ2-7, with 8 nucleotides matching TRBD1. Germline values: CDR1 MNHNS, CDR2 SASEGT. The ends lost 7 bases at V and 2 bases at J; junction bases unmatched: 4. This CDR3 spans 13 amino acids. The CDR3 protein is CASIRQGPYEQYF. DNA of the CDR3: TGTGCCAGCATTCGACAGGGGCCCTACGAGCAGTACTTC.

This clonotype was detected many times. The genes are TRBV11-3 and TRBJ2-2; D possibly corresponds to TRBD1 (5 bases). The CDR3 extends over 14 amino acids. Germline V gene lookup returns CDR1 SGHNT and CDR2 YENEEA. The V end was cut by 8 bases, the J end by 4 bases, with 14 bases between. CDR3 nucleotides: TGTGCCAGCCGCTGGACACCTATCACCGGGGAGCTGTTTTTT. It translates to CASRWTPITGELFF.

This clonotype was seen only a few times. The V gene is TRBV6-1, the J gene TRBJ1-1; 10 positions match TRBD1. The J segment lost 10 bases and the V segment lost 6 bases, leaving 8 bases of the junction unmatched. Germline V gene sequence: CDR1 MNHNS, CDR2 SASEGT. This CDR3 region has 13 residues. CDR3 in DNA: TGTGCCAGCAGCCTAGGGACAGGGGTTGGAGCTTTCTTT. As protein: CASSLGTGVGAFF.

The chain joins TRBV7-9 to TRBJ1-2; D remains unclear. Trimming removed 7 bases at V and 8 bases at J, with 20 bases between. Germline-derived CDR1 and CDR2 are SEHNR and FQNEAQ (reference sequence). This CDR3 spans 14 amino acids. CDR3 loop: CASTPPEVPLGYTF. The CDR3 region has the DNA TGTGCCAGCACTCCCCCCGAGGTCCCCCTAGGCTACACCTTC.

The J gene is TRBJ1-1, the V gene TRBV14, with 7 nucleotides matching TRBD1. The trim removed 5 bases at V and 0 bases at J, leaving 18 bases unmatched. Per germline, CDR1 SGHDN and CDR2 FVKESK. The CDR3 spans 19 residues. The CDR3 DNA follows: TGTGCCAGCAGCGGAATACCACCGGGACAGAAGTTTATGAACACTGAAGCTTTCTTT. This encodes CASSGIPPGQKFMNTEAFF.

This clonotype came up many times. This chain links TRBV19 with TRBJ1-1, with D perhaps TRBD1 (5 bases). Germline V CDR1 and CDR2: LNHDA, SQIVND (reference sequence). Between the trimmed V and J ends, which lost 6 bases and 10 bases, there was a span of 18 bases. CDR3 length: 13 residues. CDR3 bases: TGTGCCAGTAGCTCCGGGACCCCAGCCCCAGCTTTCTTT. As protein: CASSSGTPAPAFF.

This clonotype was seen many times. This chain joins TRBV28 and TRBJ1-5; D unclear. This CDR3 contains 14 residues. Germline lookup yields CDR1 MDHEN and CDR2 SYDVKM. Deletions cut 1 base from V and 3 bases from J, with 7 bases between. CDR3 region: CASSLSRLNQPQHF. The DNA for the CDR3 is TGTGCCAGCAGTTTATCACGGCTCAATCAGCCCCAGCATTTT.